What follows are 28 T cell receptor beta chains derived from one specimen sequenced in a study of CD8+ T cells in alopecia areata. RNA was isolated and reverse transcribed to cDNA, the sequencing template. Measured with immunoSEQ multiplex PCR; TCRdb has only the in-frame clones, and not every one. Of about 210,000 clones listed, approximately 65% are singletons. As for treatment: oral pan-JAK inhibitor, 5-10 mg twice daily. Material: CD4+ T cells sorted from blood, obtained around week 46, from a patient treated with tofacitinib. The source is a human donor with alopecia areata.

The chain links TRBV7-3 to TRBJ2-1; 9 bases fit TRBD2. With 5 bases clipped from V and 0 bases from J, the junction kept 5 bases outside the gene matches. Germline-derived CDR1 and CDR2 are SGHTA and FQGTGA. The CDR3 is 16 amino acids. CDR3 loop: CASSALAGASYNEQFF. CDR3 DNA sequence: TGTGCCAGCAGCGCGTTAGCGGGGGCCTCCTACAATGAGCAGTTCTTC. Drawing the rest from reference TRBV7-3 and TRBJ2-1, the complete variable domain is GAGVSQTPSNKVTEKGKYVELRCDPISGHTALYWYRQSLGQGPEFLIYFQGTGAADDSGLPNDRFFAVRPEGSVSTLKIQRTERGDSAVYLCASSALAGASYNEQFFGPGTRLTVL.

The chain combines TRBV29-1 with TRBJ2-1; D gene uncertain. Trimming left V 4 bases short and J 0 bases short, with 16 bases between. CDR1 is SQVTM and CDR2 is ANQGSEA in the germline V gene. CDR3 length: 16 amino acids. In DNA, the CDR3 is TGCAGCGTTGTGGGTGGACGGACCCACTCCTACAATGAGCAGTTCTTC. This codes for CSVVGGRTHSYNEQFF.

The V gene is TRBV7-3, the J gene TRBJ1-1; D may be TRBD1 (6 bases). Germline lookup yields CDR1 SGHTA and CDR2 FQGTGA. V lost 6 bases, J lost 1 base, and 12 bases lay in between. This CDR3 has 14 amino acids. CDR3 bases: TGTGCCAGCAGGGAACAGACAGGGAACACTGAAGCTTTCTTT. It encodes CASREQTGNTEAFF.

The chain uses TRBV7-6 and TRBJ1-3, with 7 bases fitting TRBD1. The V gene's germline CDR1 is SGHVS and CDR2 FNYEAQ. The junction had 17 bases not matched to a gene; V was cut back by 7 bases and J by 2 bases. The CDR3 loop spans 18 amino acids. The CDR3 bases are TGTGCCAGCACCCAAGAATTACCCGGGACAGTCACTGGAAACACCATATATTTT. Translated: CASTQELPGTVTGNTIYF.

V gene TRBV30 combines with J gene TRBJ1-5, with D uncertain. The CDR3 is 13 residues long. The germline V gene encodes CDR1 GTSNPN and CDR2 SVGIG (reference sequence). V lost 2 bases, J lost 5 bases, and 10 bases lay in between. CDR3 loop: CAWSREGHQPQHF. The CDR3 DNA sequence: TGTGCCTGGAGTCGTGAAGGGCATCAGCCCCAGCATTTT.

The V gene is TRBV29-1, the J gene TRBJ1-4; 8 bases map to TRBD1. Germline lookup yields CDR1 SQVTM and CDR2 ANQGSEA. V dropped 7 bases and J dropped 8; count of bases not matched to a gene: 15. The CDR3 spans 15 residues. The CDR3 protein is CSASGEDRDGEKLFF. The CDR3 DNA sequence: TGCAGCGCCTCGGGGGAGGACAGGGACGGCGAAAAACTGTTTTTT.

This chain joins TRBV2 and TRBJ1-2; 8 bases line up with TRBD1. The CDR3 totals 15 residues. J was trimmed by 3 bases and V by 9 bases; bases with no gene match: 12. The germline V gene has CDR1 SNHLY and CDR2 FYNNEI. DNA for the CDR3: TGTGCCAGGAGGGGTTCCAGGGGGCTCGACTATGGCTACACCTTC. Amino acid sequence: CARRGSRGLDYGYTF.

CDR3 sequence (DNA): TGTGCCAGCAGCTTTGGTCTAAACAATGAGCAGTTCTTC. Its translation is CASSFGLNNEQFF. V is TRBV7-3 and J is TRBJ2-1; D is uncertain. V lost 3 bases and J 5 bases, leaving 8 bases between the germline ends. The CDR3 extends over 13 amino acids. Germline lookup yields CDR1 SGHTA and CDR2 FQGTGA.

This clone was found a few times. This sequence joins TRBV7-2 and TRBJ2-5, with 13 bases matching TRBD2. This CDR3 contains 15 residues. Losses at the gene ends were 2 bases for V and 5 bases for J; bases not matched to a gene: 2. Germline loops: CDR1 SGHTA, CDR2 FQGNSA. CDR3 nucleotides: TGTGCCAGCAGCTTACAGGGACTAGCGGGGGAGACCCAGTACTTC. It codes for CASSLQGLAGETQYF. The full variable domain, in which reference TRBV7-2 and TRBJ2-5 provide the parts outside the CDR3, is GAGVSQSPSNKVTEKGKDVELRCDPISGHTALYWYRQSLGQGLEFLIYFQGNSAPDKSGLPSDRFSAERTGGSVSTLTIQRTQQEDSAVYLCASSLQGLAGETQYFGPGTRLLVL.

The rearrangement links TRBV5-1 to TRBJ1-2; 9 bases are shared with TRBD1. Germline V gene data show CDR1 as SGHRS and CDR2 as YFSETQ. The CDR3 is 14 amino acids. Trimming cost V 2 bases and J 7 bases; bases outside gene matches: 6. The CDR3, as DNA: TGCGCCAGCAGCTTCAGAACAGGGGGCAGTGGCTACACCTTC. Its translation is CASSFRTGGSGYTF.

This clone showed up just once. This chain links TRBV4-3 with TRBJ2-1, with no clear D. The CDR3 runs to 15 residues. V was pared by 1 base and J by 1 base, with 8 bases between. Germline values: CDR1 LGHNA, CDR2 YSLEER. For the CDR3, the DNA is TGCGCCAGCAGCCAAGCGCTAGTATCCTACAATGAGCAGTTCTTC. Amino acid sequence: CASSQALVSYNEQFF.

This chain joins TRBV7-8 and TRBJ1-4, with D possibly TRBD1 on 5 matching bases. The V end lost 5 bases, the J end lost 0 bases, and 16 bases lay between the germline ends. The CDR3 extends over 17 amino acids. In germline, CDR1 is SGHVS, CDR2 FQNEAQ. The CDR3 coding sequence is TGTGCCAGCAGCCAAGGGGCCCTTGGGGCAACTAATGAAAAACTGTTTTTT. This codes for CASSQGALGATNEKLFF.

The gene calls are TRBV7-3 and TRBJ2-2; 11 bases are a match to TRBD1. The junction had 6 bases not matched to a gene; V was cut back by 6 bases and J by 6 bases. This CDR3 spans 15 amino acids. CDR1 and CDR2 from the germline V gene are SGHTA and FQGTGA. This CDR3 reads CASSSGQGVAGELFF. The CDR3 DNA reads TGTGCCAGCAGTTCGGGACAGGGGGTAGCCGGGGAGCTGTTTTTT.

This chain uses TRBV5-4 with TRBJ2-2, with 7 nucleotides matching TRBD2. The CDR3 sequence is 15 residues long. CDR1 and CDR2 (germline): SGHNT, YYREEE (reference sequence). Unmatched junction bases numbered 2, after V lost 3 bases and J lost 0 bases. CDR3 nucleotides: TGTGCCAGCAGCTGGAGCGGGGCGAACACCGGGGAGCTGTTTTTT. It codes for CASSWSGANTGELFF.

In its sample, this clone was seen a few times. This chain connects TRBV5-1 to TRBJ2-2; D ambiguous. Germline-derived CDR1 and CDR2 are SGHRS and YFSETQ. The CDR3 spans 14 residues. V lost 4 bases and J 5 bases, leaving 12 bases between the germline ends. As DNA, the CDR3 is TGCGCCAGCAGCCCCCAGGCCCCTACCGGGGAGCTGTTTTTT. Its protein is CASSPQAPTGELFF.

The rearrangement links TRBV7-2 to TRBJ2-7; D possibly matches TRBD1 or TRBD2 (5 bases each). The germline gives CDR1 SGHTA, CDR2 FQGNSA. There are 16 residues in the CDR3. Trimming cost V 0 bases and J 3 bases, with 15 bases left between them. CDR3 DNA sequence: TGTGCCAGCAGCTTAGCTTTTAGGGGCCGGGGCTACGAGCAGTACTTC. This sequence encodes CASSLAFRGRGYEQYF.

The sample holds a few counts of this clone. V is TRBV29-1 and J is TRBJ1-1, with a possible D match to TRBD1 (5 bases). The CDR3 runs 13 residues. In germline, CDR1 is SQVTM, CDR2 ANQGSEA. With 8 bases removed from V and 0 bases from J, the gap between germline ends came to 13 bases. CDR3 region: CSSRGRMNTEAFF. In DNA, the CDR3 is TGCAGCTCACGGGGCCGGATGAACACTGAAGCTTTCTTT. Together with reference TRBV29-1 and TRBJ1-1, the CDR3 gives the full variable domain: SAVISQKPSRDICQRGTSLTIQCQVDSQVTMMFWYRQQPGQSLTLIATANQGSEATYESGFVIDKFPISRPNLTFSTLTVSNMSPEDSSIYLCSSRGRMNTEAFFGQGTRLTVV.

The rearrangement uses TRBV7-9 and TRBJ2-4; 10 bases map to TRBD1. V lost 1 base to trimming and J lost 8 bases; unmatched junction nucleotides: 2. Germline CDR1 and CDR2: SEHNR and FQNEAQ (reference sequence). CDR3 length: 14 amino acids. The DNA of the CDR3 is TGTGCCAGCAGCTTAGGGACAGGGGGATACATTCAGTACTTC. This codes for CASSLGTGGYIQYF.

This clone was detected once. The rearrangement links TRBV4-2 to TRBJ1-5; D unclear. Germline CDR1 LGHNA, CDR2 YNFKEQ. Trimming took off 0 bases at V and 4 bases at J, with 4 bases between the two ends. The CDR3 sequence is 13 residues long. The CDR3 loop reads CASSQDGNQPQHF. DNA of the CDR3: TGTGCCAGCAGCCAAGATGGTAATCAGCCCCAGCATTTT.

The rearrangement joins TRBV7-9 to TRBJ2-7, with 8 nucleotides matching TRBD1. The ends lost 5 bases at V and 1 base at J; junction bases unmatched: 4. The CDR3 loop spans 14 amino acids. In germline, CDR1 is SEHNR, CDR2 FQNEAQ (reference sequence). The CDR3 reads CASSPWTGSYEQYF. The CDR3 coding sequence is TGTGCCAGCAGCCCATGGACAGGGTCCTACGAGCAGTACTTC.

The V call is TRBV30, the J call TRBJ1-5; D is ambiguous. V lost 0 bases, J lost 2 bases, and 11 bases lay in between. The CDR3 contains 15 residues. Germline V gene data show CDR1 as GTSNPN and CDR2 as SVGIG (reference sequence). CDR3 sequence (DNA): TGTGCCTGGAGTGTCAAGGGTTTTGGCAATCAGCCCCAGCATTTT. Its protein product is CAWSVKGFGNQPQHF.

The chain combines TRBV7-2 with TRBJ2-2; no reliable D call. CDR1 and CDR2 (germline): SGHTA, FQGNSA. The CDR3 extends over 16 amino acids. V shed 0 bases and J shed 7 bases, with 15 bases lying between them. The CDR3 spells CASSLALGNPNGELFF. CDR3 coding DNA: TGTGCCAGCAGCTTAGCGCTTGGCAACCCTAACGGGGAGCTGTTTTTT.

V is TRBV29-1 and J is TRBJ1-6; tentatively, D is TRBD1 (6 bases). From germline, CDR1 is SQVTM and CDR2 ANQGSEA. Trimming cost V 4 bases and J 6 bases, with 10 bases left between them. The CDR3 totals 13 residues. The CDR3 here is CSVGGTPNSPLHF. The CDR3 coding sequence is TGCAGCGTTGGAGGGACACCTAATTCACCCCTCCACTTT. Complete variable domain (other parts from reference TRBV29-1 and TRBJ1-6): SAVISQKPSRDICQRGTSLTIQCQVDSQVTMMFWYRQQPGQSLTLIATANQGSEATYESGFVIDKFPISRPNLTFSTLTVSNMSPEDSSIYLCSVGGTPNSPLHFGNGTRLTVT.

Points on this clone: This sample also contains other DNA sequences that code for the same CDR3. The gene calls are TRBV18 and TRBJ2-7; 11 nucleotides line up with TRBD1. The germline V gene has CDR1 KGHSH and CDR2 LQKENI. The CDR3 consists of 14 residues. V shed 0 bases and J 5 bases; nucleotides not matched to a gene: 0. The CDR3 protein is CASSPPGQGDEQYF. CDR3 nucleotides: TGTGCCAGCTCACCACCGGGACAGGGGGACGAGCAGTACTTC.

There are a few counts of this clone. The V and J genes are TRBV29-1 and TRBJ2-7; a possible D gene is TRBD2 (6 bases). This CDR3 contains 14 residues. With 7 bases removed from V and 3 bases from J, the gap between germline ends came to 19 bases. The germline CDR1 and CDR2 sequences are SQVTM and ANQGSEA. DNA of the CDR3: TGCAGCGCGGCTGATACGTGGGGGGACTACGAGCAGTACTTC. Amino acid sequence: CSAADTWGDYEQYF.

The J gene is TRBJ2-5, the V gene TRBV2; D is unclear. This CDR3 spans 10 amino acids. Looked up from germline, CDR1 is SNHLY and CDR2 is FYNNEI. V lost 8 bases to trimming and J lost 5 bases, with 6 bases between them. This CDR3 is CASQRETQYF. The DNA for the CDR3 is TGTGCCAGCCAACGGGAGACCCAGTACTTC.

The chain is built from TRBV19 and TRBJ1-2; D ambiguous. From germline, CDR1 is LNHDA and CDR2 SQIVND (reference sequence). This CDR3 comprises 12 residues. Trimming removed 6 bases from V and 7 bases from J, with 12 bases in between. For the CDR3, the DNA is TGTGCCAGTAGGATAACGGAGAGTGGCTACACCTTC. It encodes CASRITESGYTF.

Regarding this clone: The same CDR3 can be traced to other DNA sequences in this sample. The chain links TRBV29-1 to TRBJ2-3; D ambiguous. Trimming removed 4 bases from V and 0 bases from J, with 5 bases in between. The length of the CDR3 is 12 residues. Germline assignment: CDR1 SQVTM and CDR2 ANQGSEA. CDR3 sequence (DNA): TGCAGCGTTGTTGGGAGCACAGATACGCAGTATTTT. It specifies CSVVGSTDTQYF.